The 27 T cell receptor beta chains listed next were all sequenced from one sample in a study of monozygotic twins with inflammatory bowel disease. TCRdb re-called the 5' RACE reads; one entry per CDR3 protein, DNA not given. Reported are a few hundred thousand distinct CDR3 sequences; the ten largest clones contain approximately 1.5%. Sequencing used blood. The receptor set was obtained from a human donor with ulcerative colitis or Crohn's disease, or a healthy co-twin of an affected twin (not recorded which).

The chain links TRBV7-2 to TRBJ1-6; without DNA, the TCRdb call of TRBD1 cannot be checked. Germline V CDR1 and CDR2: SGHTA, FQGNSA. The length of the CDR3 is 15 residues. CDR3 sequence: CASSPYRGRNSPLHF. Full variable domain (rest looked up from reference TRBV7-2 and TRBJ1-6): GAGVSQSPSNKVTEKGKDVELRCDPISGHTALYWYRQSLGQGLEFLIYFQGNSAPDKSGLPSDRFSAERTGGSVSTLTIQRTQQEDSAVYLCASSPYRGRNSPLHFGNGTRLTVT.

The J gene is TRBJ2-5, the V gene TRBV15. The germline V gene encodes CDR1 LNHNV and CDR2 YYDKDF (reference sequence). The CDR3 is made up of 14 amino acids. CDR3 amino acids: CATSNGGNQETQYF. The full variable domain, with the rest looked up from reference TRBV15 and TRBJ2-5, is DAMVIQNPRYQVTQFGKPVTLSCSQTLNHNVMYWYQQKSSQAPKLLFHYYDKDFNNEADTPDNFQSRRPNTSFCFLDIRSPGLGDTAMYLCATSNGGNQETQYFGPGTRLLVL.

The genes are TRBV5-1 and TRBJ2-1; TCRdb reports TRBD2, a call that lacks DNA to check it against. CDR1 is SGHRS and CDR2 is YFSETQ in the germline V gene. The CDR3 totals 16 residues. The CDR3 sequence: CASGGSDGGAYNEQFF.

The chain links TRBV5-4 to TRBJ2-1; checking the TCRdb D call of TRBD1 is not possible without DNA. This CDR3 region has 16 residues. In germline, CDR1 is SGHNT, CDR2 YYREEE (reference sequence). This CDR3 reads CASSLAVAGEGDEQFF.

The chain combines TRBV13 with TRBJ2-1. The CDR3 contains 17 residues. CDR1 is PRHDT and CDR2 is FYEKMQ in the germline V gene (reference sequence). CDR3 residues: CASSSKDKNNPYNEQFF.

The chain couples TRBV20-1 to TRBJ2-2; the TCRdb call, TRBD2, lacks DNA for checking. Germline CDR1 is DFQATT and CDR2 is SNEGSKA (reference sequence). The CDR3 totals 14 residues. CDR3 protein: CSARGGLVTGELFF.

The chain employs TRBV5-1 and TRBJ2-1; as DNA is missing, the TRBD2 call by TCRdb cannot be tested. Germline V gene data show CDR1 as SGHRS and CDR2 as YFSETQ. The CDR3 spans 18 residues. The chain's CDR3 is CASSTPSGGLFSYNEQFF.

This sequence joins TRBV5-4 and TRBJ2-7; no DNA is available, so the TRBD1 call from TCRdb remains unchecked. The CDR3 spans 19 residues. Per germline, CDR1 SGHNT and CDR2 YYREEE (reference sequence). The CDR3 loop is CASSLAPGRRTFSSYEQYF.

The rearrangement joins TRBV7-6 to TRBJ1-4; TCRdb names TRBD1, which stays unverified in the absence of DNA. From germline, CDR1 is SGHVS and CDR2 FNYEAQ. The CDR3 loop spans 14 amino acids. The CDR3: CASSSGQGDEKLFF.

V and J are TRBV11-2 and TRBJ1-6; TCRdb indicates TRBD1, and absent DNA this call remains unverified. Germline loops: CDR1 SGHAT, CDR2 FQNNGV. The CDR3 runs 14 residues. CDR3: CASSLPGFISPLHF. The full variable domain, rest sourced from reference TRBV11-2 and TRBJ1-6, is EAGVAQSPRYKIIEKRQSVAFWCNPISGHATLYWYQQILGQGPKLLIQFQNNGVVDDSQLPKDRFSAERLKGVDSTLKIQPAKLEDSAVYLCASSLPGFISPLHFGNGTRLTVT.

The chain links TRBV6-5 to TRBJ2-3; the TCRdb D gene call, TRBD2, has no DNA to confirm it. From germline, CDR1 is MNHEY and CDR2 SVGAGI. This CDR3 spans 17 amino acids. CDR3 loop: CASSYWQAGASTDTQYF.

The V and J genes are TRBV12-3 or TRBV12-4 and TRBJ1-2; TCRdb returns TRBD1, unconfirmable since there is no DNA. The CDR3 loop spans 12 amino acids. The CDR3 sequence: CASIDRNYGYTF.

The J gene is TRBJ1-4, the V gene TRBV12-3 or TRBV12-4; no DNA is available, so the TRBD1 call from TCRdb remains unchecked. This CDR3 has 15 residues. CDR3 in amino acids: CASTSGQAINEKLFF.

The chain has TRBV7-2 and TRBJ1-1. Germline lookup yields CDR1 SGHTA and CDR2 FQGNSA. The CDR3 is 15 residues long. The CDR3 spells CASSLVVLENTEAFF.

The rearrangement uses TRBV24-1 and TRBJ2-3; TCRdb picks TRBD1, but there is no DNA to check that call. The CDR3 totals 15 residues. Germline CDR1 is KGHDR and CDR2 is SFDVKD. CDR3 protein: CATSDFAGGTDTQYF.

The genes are TRBV5-6 and TRBJ2-2. The CDR3 spans 15 residues. CDR1 and CDR2 (germline): SGHDT, YYEEEE. CDR3 residues: CASSYLGWPTGELFF. Full variable domain (remainder filled in from reference TRBV5-6 and TRBJ2-2): DAGVTQSPTHLIKTRGQQVTLRCSPKSGHDTVSWYQQALGQGPQFIFQYYEEEERQRGNFPDRFSGHQFPNYSSELNVNALLLGDSALYLCASSYLGWPTGELFFGEGSRLTVL.

The chain couples TRBV20-1 to TRBJ1-1; TCRdb picks TRBD1, but there is no DNA to check that call. There are 16 residues in the CDR3. Germline assignment: CDR1 DFQATT and CDR2 SNEGSKA (reference sequence). The CDR3 loop is CSAASRDRGLGTEAFF.

The chain uses TRBV12-3 or TRBV12-4 and TRBJ1-1; checking the TCRdb D call of TRBD1 is not possible without DNA. This CDR3 spans 13 amino acids. This chain's CDR3 is CASTPYIAAEAFF.

V is TRBV7-9 and J is TRBJ2-1; TCRdb reports TRBD1, a call that lacks DNA to check it against. Germline V gene sequence: CDR1 SEHNR, CDR2 FQNEAQ (reference sequence). There are 16 residues in the CDR3. The CDR3: CASTSGGGAPNNEQFF.

V gene TRBV11-2 combines with J gene TRBJ1-1. Germline CDR1 SGHAT, CDR2 FQNNGV. The CDR3 contains 14 residues. CDR3 residues: CASTSFEGRPEAFF.

The chain has TRBV4-2 and TRBJ2-3; TCRdb's D call of TRBD1 is untestable without DNA. Germline CDR1 LGHNA, CDR2 YNFKEQ. CDR3 length equals 15 residues. This chain's CDR3 is CASSQTGGAADTQYF.

The rearrangement links TRBV18 to TRBJ1-1. CDR1 KGHSH and CDR2 LQKENI come from the germline V gene. CDR3 length: 14 residues. The CDR3 sequence: CASSPPMKVTEAFF. Filled out from reference TRBV18 and TRBJ1-1, the complete variable domain reads NAGVMQNPRHLVRRRGQEARLRCSPMKGHSHVYWYRQLPEEGLKFMVYLQKENIIDESGMPKERFSAEFPKEGPSILRIQQVVRGDSAAYFCASSPPMKVTEAFFGQGTRLTVV.

V and J are TRBV18 and TRBJ2-5. There are 15 residues in the CDR3. Germline loops: CDR1 KGHSH, CDR2 LQKENI. The CDR3: CASSPPNQYQETQYF.

The J gene is TRBJ2-5, the V gene TRBV20-1. CDR1 DFQATT and CDR2 SNEGSKA come from the germline V gene (reference sequence). The CDR3 totals 13 residues. CDR3 region: CSAIAGSRETQYF.

The V and J genes are TRBV12-3 or TRBV12-4 and TRBJ2-7; the TRBD2 assignment by TCRdb is unverifiable without DNA. CDR3 length: 15 amino acids. The CDR3 loop reads CASSYNSGGGNKQYF.

This chain links TRBV5-6 with TRBJ1-1; TCRdb designates TRBD1, a call that cannot be tested without DNA. CDR1 and CDR2 (germline): SGHDT, YYEEEE. The CDR3 sequence is 14 residues long. The CDR3 reads CASRIWGVNTEAFF.

The chain recombines TRBV20-1 with TRBJ1-2. Germline V gene sequence: CDR1 DFQATT, CDR2 SNEGSKA (reference sequence). The CDR3 loop spans 15 amino acids. CDR3 in amino acids: CSARDAAAPNYGYTF.